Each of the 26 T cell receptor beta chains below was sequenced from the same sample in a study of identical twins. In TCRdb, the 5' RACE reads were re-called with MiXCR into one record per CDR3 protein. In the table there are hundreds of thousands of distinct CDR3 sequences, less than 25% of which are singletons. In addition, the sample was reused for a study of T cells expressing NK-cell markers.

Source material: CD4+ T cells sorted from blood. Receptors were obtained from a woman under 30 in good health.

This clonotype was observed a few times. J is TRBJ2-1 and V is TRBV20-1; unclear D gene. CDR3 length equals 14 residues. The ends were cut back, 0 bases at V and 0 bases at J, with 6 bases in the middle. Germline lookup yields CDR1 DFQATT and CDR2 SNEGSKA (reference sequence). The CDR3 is CSARELTSYNEQFF. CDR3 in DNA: TGCAGTGCTAGAGAACTTACCTCCTACAATGAGCAGTTCTTC.

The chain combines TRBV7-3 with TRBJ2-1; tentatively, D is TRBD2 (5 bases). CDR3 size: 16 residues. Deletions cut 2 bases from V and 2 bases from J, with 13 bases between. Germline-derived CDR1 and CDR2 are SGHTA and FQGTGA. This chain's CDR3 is CASSLVGAVPYNEQFF. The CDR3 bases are TGTGCCAGCAGCTTAGTCGGAGCGGTCCCCTACAATGAGCAGTTCTTC.

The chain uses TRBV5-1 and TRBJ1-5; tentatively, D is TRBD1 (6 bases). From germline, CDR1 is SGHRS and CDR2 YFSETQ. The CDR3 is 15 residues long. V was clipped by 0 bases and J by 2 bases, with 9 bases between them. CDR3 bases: TGCGCCAGCAGCTTGGAAGGGGGTGGCAATCAGCCCCAGCATTTT. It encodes CASSLEGGGNQPQHF.

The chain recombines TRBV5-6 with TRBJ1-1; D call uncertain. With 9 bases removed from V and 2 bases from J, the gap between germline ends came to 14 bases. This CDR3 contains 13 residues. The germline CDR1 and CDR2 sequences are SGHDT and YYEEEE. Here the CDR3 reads CAMGTVDNTEAFF. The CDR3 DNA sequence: TGTGCCATGGGCACCGTCGACAACACTGAAGCTTTCTTT. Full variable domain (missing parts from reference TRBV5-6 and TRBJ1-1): DAGVTQSPTHLIKTRGQQVTLRCSPKSGHDTVSWYQQALGQGPQFIFQYYEEEERQRGNFPDRFSGHQFPNYSSELNVNALLLGDSALYLCAMGTVDNTEAFFGQGTRLTVV.

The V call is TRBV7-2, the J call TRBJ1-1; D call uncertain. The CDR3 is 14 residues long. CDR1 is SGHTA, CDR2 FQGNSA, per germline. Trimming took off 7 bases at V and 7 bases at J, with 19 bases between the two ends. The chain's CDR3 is CASNKVGWEGEAFF. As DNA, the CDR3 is TGTGCCAGCAACAAAGTGGGCTGGGAGGGTGAAGCTTTCTTT.

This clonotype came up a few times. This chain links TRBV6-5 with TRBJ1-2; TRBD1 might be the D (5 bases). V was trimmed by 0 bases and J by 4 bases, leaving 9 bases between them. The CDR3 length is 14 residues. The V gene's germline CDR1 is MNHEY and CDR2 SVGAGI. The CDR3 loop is CASSYSGRLYGYTF. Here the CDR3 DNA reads TGTGCCAGCAGTTACTCGGGGCGGCTCTATGGCTACACCTTC.

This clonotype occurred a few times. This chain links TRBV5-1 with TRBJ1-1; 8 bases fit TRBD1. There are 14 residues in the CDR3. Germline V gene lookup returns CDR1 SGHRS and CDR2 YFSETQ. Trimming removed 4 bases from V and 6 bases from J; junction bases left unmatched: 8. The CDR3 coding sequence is TGCGCCAGCAGCGCCGCAGGGGGCTCGGCTGAAGCTTTCTTT. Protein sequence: CASSAAGGSAEAFF. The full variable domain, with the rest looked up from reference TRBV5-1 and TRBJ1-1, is KAGVTQTPRYLIKTRGQQVTLSCSPISGHRSVSWYQQTPGQGLQFLFEYFSETQRNKGNFPGRFSGRQFSNSRSEMNVSTLELGDSALYLCASSAAGGSAEAFFGQGTRLTVV.

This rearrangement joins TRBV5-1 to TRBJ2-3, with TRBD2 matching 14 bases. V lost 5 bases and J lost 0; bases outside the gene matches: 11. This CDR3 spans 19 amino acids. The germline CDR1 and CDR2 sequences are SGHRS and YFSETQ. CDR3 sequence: CASRRIGLAGGGSTDTQYF. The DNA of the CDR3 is TGCGCCAGCAGGAGAATCGGACTAGCGGGGGGCGGGAGCACAGATACGCAGTATTTT.

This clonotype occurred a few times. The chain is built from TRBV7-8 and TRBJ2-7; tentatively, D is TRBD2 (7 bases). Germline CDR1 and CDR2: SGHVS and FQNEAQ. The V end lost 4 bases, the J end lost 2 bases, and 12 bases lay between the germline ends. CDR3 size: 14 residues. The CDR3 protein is CASSSGGRAYEQYF. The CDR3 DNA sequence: TGTGCCAGCAGCTCGGGGGGCAGAGCCTACGAGCAGTACTTC. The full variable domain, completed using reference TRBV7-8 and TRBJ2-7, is GAGVSQSPRYKVAKRGQDVALRCDPISGHVSLFWYQQALGQGPEFLTYFQNEAQLDKSGLPSDRFFAERPEGSVSTLKIQRTQQEDSAVYLCASSSGGRAYEQYFGPGTRLTVT.

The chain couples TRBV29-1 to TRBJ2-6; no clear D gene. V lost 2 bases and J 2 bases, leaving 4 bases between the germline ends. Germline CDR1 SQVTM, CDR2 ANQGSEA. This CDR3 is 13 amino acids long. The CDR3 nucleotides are TGCAGCGTTGAAAGGGCTGGGGCCAACGTCCTGACTTTC. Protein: CSVERAGANVLTF.

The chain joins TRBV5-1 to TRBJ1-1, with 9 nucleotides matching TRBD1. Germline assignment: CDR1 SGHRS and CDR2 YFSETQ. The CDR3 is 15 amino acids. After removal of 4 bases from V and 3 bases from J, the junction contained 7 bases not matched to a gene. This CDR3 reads CASSNGQGLDTEAFF. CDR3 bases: TGCGCCAGCAGCAACGGACAGGGGTTGGACACTGAAGCTTTCTTT.

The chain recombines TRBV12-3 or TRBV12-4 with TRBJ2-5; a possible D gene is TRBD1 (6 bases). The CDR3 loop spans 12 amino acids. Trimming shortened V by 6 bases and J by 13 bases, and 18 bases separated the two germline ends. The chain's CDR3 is CASSLGGFPLYF. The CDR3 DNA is TGTGCCAGCAGCCTAGGGGGTTTCCCACTGTACTTC.

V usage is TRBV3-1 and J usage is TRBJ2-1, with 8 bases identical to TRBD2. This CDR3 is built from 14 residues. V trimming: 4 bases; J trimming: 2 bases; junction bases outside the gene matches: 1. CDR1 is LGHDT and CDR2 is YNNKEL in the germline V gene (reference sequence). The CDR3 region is CASSPAGAYNEQFF. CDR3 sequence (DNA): TGTGCCAGCAGCCCAGCGGGGGCCTACAATGAGCAGTTCTTC.

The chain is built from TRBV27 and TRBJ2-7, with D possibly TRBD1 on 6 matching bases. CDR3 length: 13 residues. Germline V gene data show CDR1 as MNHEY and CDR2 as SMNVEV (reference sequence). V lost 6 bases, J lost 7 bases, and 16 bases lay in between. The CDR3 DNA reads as TGTGCCAGCAGCCGAACTACCGACAGGGAGCAGTACTTC. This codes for CASSRTTDREQYF.

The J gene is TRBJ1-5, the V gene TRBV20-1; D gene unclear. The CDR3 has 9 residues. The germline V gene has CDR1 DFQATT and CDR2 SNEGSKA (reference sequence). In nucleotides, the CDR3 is TGCAGGGGCGCTGGTCGACAGCATTTT. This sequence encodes CRGAGRQHF.

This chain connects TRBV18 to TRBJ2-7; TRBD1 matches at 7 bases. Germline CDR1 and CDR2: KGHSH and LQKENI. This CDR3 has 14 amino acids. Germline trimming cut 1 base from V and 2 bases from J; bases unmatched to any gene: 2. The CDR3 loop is CASSPRDRTYEQYF. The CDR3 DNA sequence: TGTGCCAGCTCACCACGGGACAGAACCTACGAGCAGTACTTC.

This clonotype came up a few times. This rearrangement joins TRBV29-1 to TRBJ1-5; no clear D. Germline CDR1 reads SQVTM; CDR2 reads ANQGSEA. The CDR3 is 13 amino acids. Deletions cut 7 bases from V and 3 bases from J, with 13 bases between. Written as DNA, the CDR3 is TGCAGCGCCGCGTGGGGTTCCAATCAGCCCCAGCATTTT. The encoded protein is CSAAWGSNQPQHF.

CDR3 protein: CASSQEPGGPYNEQFF. CDR3 DNA sequence: TGTGCCAGCAGCCAAGAACCCGGTGGCCCATACAATGAGCAGTTCTTC. The chain employs TRBV4-2 and TRBJ2-1; no definite D call. The V end was cut by 0 bases, the J end by 4 bases, with 13 bases between. Germline-derived CDR1 and CDR2 are LGHNA and YNFKEQ. The CDR3 runs to 16 residues.

The CDR3 loop is CASSFDRLPEAFF. CDR3 in DNA: TGTGCCAGCAGCTTCGACAGGCTACCTGAAGCTTTCTTT. The V and J genes are TRBV7-8 and TRBJ1-1; weak D call: TRBD1 (6 bases). Germline assignment: CDR1 SGHVS and CDR2 FQNEAQ. The V gene lost 3 bases and the J gene lost 6 bases, with 11 bases spanning the gap. The CDR3 consists of 13 residues.

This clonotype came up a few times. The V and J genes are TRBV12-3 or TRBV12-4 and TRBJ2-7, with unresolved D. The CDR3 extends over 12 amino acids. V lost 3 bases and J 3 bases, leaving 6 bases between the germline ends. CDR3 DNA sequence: TGTGCCAGCAGTTTGCACAACTACGAGCAGTACTTC. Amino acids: CASSLHNYEQYF.

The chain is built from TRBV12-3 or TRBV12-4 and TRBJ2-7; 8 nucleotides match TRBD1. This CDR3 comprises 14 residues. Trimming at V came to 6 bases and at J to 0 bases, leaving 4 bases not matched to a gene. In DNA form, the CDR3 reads TGTGCCAGCAGCCCGGGACAGGACTCCTACGAGCAGTACTTC. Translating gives CASSPGQDSYEQYF.

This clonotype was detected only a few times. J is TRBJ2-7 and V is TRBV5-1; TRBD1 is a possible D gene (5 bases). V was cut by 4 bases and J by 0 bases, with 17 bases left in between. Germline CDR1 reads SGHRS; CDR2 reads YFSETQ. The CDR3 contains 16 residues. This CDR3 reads CASSQATASNSYEQYF. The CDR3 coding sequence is TGCGCCAGCAGCCAAGCGACAGCGAGCAACTCCTACGAGCAGTACTTC. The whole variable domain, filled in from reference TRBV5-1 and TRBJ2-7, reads KAGVTQTPRYLIKTRGQQVTLSCSPISGHRSVSWYQQTPGQGLQFLFEYFSETQRNKGNFPGRFSGRQFSNSRSEMNVSTLELGDSALYLCASSQATASNSYEQYFGPGTRLTVT.

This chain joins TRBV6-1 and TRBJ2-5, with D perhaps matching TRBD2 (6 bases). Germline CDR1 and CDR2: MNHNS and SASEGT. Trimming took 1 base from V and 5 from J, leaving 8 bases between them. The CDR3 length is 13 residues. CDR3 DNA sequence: TGTGCCAGCAGTGAAGTCAGCGGGGAGACCCAGTACTTC. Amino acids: CASSEVSGETQYF.

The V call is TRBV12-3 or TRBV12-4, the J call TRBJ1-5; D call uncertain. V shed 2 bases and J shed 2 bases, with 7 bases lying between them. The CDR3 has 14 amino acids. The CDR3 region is CASSLLSGNQPQHF. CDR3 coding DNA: TGTGCCAGCAGTTTATTGTCAGGCAATCAGCCCCAGCATTTT.

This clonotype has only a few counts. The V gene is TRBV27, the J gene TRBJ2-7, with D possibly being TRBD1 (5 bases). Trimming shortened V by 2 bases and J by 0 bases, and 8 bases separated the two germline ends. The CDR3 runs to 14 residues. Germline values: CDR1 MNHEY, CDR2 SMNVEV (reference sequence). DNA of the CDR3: TGTGCCAGCAGTTTAGCAGGGCGCTCCTACGAGCAGTACTTC. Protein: CASSLAGRSYEQYF.

The CDR3 bases are TGTGCCAGCAGTGAATATTGGCAGGGAATGGGCACCGGGGAGCTGTTTTTT. Its translation is CASSEYWQGMGTGELFF. The genes are TRBV25-1 and TRBJ2-2; possibly TRBD1 for D (5 bases). From germline, CDR1 is MGHDK and CDR2 SYGVNS. Trimming took 0 bases from V and 4 from J, leaving 15 bases between them. The CDR3 runs to 17 residues.